The 27 T cell receptor beta chains given below trace back to one sample, sequenced in a study of T cell responses to AZD1222 COVID-19 vaccine listed by TCRdb under 2021. The intended sense of this specimen's time point label: baseline before first vaccination. The method behind the library was the immunoSEQ multiplex PCR assay. The source is immuneACCESS, and TCRdb retained only in-frame sequences with V and J called. Part of the clones is not carried over; for the studies checked, unresolved V genes explain less than half of this, and the remainder is unexplained. Within this sample are 65,000 to 85,000 clones, with approximately 90% of them counted one time only. Approximately 5.2% of the sample is taken by the ten largest. Here the sequenced sample was peripheral blood, taken on day 0 of AZD1222 vaccination. The receptor source for this set is an adult in good health.

The V and J genes are TRBV5-1 and TRBJ1-5; D perhaps matches TRBD1 (5 bases). The V end was cut by 0 bases, the J end by 4 bases, with 11 bases between. CDR1 and CDR2 (germline): SGHRS, YFSETQ. The CDR3 totals 15 residues. In DNA form, the CDR3 reads TGCGCCAGCAGCTTGGACGGGGCTATAAATCAGCCCCAGCATTTT. Protein: CASSLDGAINQPQHF. The complete variable domain, with remaining parts taken from reference TRBV5-1 and TRBJ1-5, reads KAGVTQTPRYLIKTRGQQVTLSCSPISGHRSVSWYQQTPGQGLQFLFEYFSETQRNKGNFPGRFSGRQFSNSRSEMNVSTLELGDSALYLCASSLDGAINQPQHFGDGTRLSIL.

This chain uses TRBV19 with TRBJ2-2; D not certain. The V end lost 1 base, the J end lost 7 bases, and 7 bases lay between the germline ends. Germline V gene lookup returns CDR1 LNHDA and CDR2 SQIVND (reference sequence). The CDR3 is made up of 13 amino acids. The CDR3 DNA sequence: TGTGCCAGTAGTATAGTGCGGTTCGGGGAGCTGTTTTTT. Translation gives CASSIVRFGELFF.

The rearrangement uses TRBV5-8 and TRBJ2-7; TRBD1 agrees at 7 bases. The V gene's germline CDR1 is SGHTS and CDR2 YDEGEE. The CDR3 loop spans 16 amino acids. With 6 bases clipped from V and 2 bases from J, the junction kept 14 bases outside the gene matches. The CDR3 protein is CASTLRMTGSPYEQYF. The CDR3 nucleotides read TGTGCCAGCACCCTGAGAATGACAGGGTCGCCCTACGAGCAGTACTTC.

The CDR3 here is CASIPSGSPLSYEQYF. In DNA form, the CDR3 reads TGTGCCAGCATCCCCTCAGGGAGTCCCCTCTCCTACGAGCAGTACTTC. This chain links TRBV2 with TRBJ2-7; tentatively, D is TRBD1 or TRBD2 (5 bases each). The CDR3 consists of 16 residues. Germline V gives CDR1 SNHLY, CDR2 FYNNEI. Trimming stripped 7 bases from V and 0 bases from J, with 19 bases between.

The chain uses TRBV19 and TRBJ1-4; TRBD1 matches 8 bases. With V trimmed by 6 bases and J by 5 bases, 8 bases remained unmatched. CDR1 and CDR2 from the germline V gene are LNHDA and SQIVND (reference sequence). The CDR3 extends over 15 amino acids. The CDR3: CASRPGQGWNEKLFF. The CDR3 DNA reads as TGTGCCAGTAGACCCGGACAGGGATGGAATGAAAAACTGTTTTTT.

This clone was counted only a few times. J is TRBJ1-2 and V is TRBV12-5, with 10 positions matching TRBD1. J gave up 3 bases and V 7 bases, and 8 bases lay outside the gene matches. Germline V CDR1 and CDR2: LGHNT, FRNRAP. The CDR3 totals 15 residues. CDR3 protein: CASAVGTGVHYGYTF. CDR3 nucleotides: TGTGCTAGTGCCGTCGGGACAGGGGTCCACTATGGCTACACCTTC.

The chain joins TRBV5-8 to TRBJ1-6, with a weak D call TRBD1 (5 bases). Germline V gene lookup returns CDR1 SGHTS and CDR2 YDEGEE. Trimming left V 4 bases short and J 0 bases short, with 14 bases between. This CDR3 region has 17 residues. CDR3: CASSRGVPSSYNSPLHF. CDR3 DNA sequence: TGTGCCAGCAGCCGAGGGGTGCCGAGCTCCTATAATTCACCCCTCCACTTT.

The gene calls are TRBV5-1 and TRBJ1-1; a weak D match, TRBD1 (6 bases). V dropped 5 bases and J dropped 12 bases, with 14 bases sitting between them. The CDR3 sequence is 11 residues long. CDR1 and CDR2 (germline): SGHRS, YFSETQ. The CDR3 DNA sequence: TGCGCCAGCAGTCGGTCAGGGGAAACTTTCTTT. Protein sequence: CASSRSGETFF.

The chain employs TRBV27 and TRBJ2-7; D perhaps matches TRBD1 (5 bases). CDR1 and CDR2 (germline): MNHEY, SMNVEV (reference sequence). V was cut by 8 bases and J by 0 bases, with 14 bases left in between. The CDR3 is 14 residues long. The CDR3 bases are TGTGCCAGCGGGCCAGGGTCGGGCTCCTACGAGCAGTACTTC. Translated: CASGPGSGSYEQYF.

The chain joins TRBV18 to TRBJ1-1; 7 positions match TRBD1. Trimming at V came to 4 bases and at J to 3 bases, leaving 2 bases not matched to a gene. Germline CDR1 and CDR2: KGHSH and LQKENI. The CDR3 has 13 residues. The CDR3 sequence: CASSRDRDTEAFF. As DNA, the CDR3 is TGTGCCAGCTCACGAGACAGGGACACTGAAGCTTTCTTT.

In this sample, this clone turned up once. V is TRBV6-6 and J is TRBJ2-7; TRBD2 aligns across 8 bases. The CDR3 extends over 15 amino acids. V dropped 6 bases and J dropped 0; count of bases not matched to a gene: 7. From germline, CDR1 is MNHNY and CDR2 SVGAGI (reference sequence). The CDR3, as DNA: TGTGCCAGCAGCCCCGCGCGGGGGGCCTCCTACGAGCAGTACTTC. It is translated as CASSPARGASYEQYF.

This chain uses TRBV5-1 with TRBJ1-6; D ambiguous. Trimming took off 4 bases at V and 8 bases at J, with 10 bases between the two ends. There are 13 residues in the CDR3. From germline, CDR1 is SGHRS and CDR2 YFSETQ. CDR3: CASSADPYSPLHF. DNA for the CDR3: TGCGCCAGCAGCGCGGACCCTTATTCACCCCTCCACTTT.

The rearrangement links TRBV10-3 to TRBJ1-5, with D perhaps TRBD1 (5 bases). In germline, CDR1 is ENHRY, CDR2 SYGVKD. Trimming took off 3 bases at V and 6 bases at J, with 12 bases between the two ends. This CDR3 is built from 14 residues. As DNA, the CDR3 is TGTGCCATCAGTGACCCCAGGGTTGGTCAGCCCCAGCATTTT. It specifies CAISDPRVGQPQHF.

The gene calls are TRBV19 and TRBJ1-1, with D tentatively TRBD1 (5 bases). The CDR3 is 15 amino acids. Between the trimmed V and J ends, which lost 1 base and 5 bases, there was a span of 14 bases. CDR1 is LNHDA and CDR2 is SQIVND in the germline V gene (reference sequence). The CDR3 nucleotides are TGTGCCAGTAGTATAGTGGGGCAGGGAAGTACTGAAGCTTTCTTT. Its protein is CASSIVGQGSTEAFF.

The chain carries TRBV30 and TRBJ1-2, with 7 bases lining up with TRBD1. This CDR3 has 13 residues. V shed 1 base and J 4 bases; nucleotides not matched to a gene: 3. Germline lookup yields CDR1 GTSNPN and CDR2 SVGIG (reference sequence). This chain's CDR3 is CAWSAGTVYGYTF. In DNA form, the CDR3 reads TGTGCCTGGAGTGCCGGGACAGTCTATGGCTACACCTTC.

V is TRBV3-1 (or the pseudogene TRBV3-2) and J is TRBJ1-1, with TRBD1 identical over 7 bases. The CDR3 contains 13 residues. V dropped 3 bases and J dropped 3; count of bases not matched to a gene: 1. The V gene's germline CDR1 is LGHDT and CDR2 YNNKEL (reference sequence). The CDR3 nucleotides are TGTGCCAGCAGCCACGGGACAGACACTGAAGCTTTCTTT. It specifies CASSHGTDTEAFF.

The chain couples TRBV24-1 to TRBJ2-6, with D uncertain. V lost 6 bases to trimming and J lost 0 bases, with 11 bases between them. Germline lookup yields CDR1 KGHDR and CDR2 SFDVKD. The CDR3 runs to 16 residues. CDR3 nucleotide sequence: TGTGCCACCAGTCCCCTTTTAGGCTCTGGGGCCAACGTCCTGACTTTC. This encodes CATSPLLGSGANVLTF.

The chain is built from TRBV15 and TRBJ2-6, with D unresolved. The germline V gene encodes CDR1 LNHNV and CDR2 YYDKDF (reference sequence). Trimming stripped 0 bases from V and 0 bases from J, with 6 bases between. The CDR3 extends over 16 amino acids. The CDR3 DNA reads as TGTGCCACCAGCAGAGAAGGCGCCTCTGGGGCCAACGTCCTGACTTTC. It yields the protein CATSREGASGANVLTF.

This rearrangement joins TRBV9 to TRBJ2-1; TRBD2 matches 11 bases. The germline V gene has CDR1 SGDLS and CDR2 YYNGEE. Germline trimming cut 3 bases from V and 6 bases from J; bases unmatched to any gene: 8. The CDR3 extends over 16 amino acids. CDR3 protein: CASSGRLAGLFNEQFF. The CDR3 region has the DNA TGTGCCAGCAGCGGACGACTAGCGGGGCTTTTCAATGAGCAGTTCTTC.

The rearrangement joins TRBV6-5 to TRBJ2-7, with a possible D match to TRBD2 (5 bases). The CDR3 length is 13 residues. Per the germline V gene, CDR1 is MNHEY and CDR2 is SVGAGI. V dropped 6 bases and J dropped 3 bases, with 12 bases sitting between them. The CDR3 loop is CASSLLGDYEQYF. The CDR3 nucleotides read TGTGCCAGCAGCCTTCTGGGAGACTACGAGCAGTACTTC.

V usage is TRBV19 and J usage is TRBJ1-2, with a possible D match to TRBD1 (6 bases). Trimming pared 3 bases from V and 4 bases from J, leaving 18 bases between. CDR1 and CDR2 (germline): LNHDA, SQIVND (reference sequence). The CDR3 extends over 16 amino acids. The CDR3 region has the DNA TGTGCCAGTAGTATCAGGGGCGAAACCCGCCGCTATGGCTACACCTTC. Its protein product is CASSIRGETRRYGYTF.

This rearrangement joins TRBV19 to TRBJ1-5; 7 nucleotides align to TRBD1. V shed 3 bases, J shed 5 bases, and the junction held 4 bases outside the gene matches. Germline-derived CDR1 and CDR2 are LNHDA and SQIVND (reference sequence). This CDR3 is 14 amino acids long. The CDR3 DNA sequence: TGTGCCAGTAGTATGTCCAGGGGGGATCAGCCCCAGCATTTT. The encoded protein is CASSMSRGDQPQHF.

The V gene is TRBV19, the J gene TRBJ1-5; D possibly corresponds to TRBD1 (6 bases). The germline CDR1 and CDR2 sequences are LNHDA and SQIVND (reference sequence). V lost 7 bases, J lost 5 bases, and 15 bases lay in between. This CDR3 region has 14 residues. CDR3: CASTTPQGHQPQHF. CDR3 nucleotides: TGTGCCAGTACTACACCACAGGGACATCAGCCCCAGCATTTT.

This clone was detected only once. A read error may account for a junction end that differs from germline. CDR3 protein: CASSSLSF. The CDR3 region has the DNA TGTGCCAGCAGCTCCTTGTCCTTC. The V gene is TRBV28, the J gene TRBJ2-7; D unresolved. The germline V gene encodes CDR1 MDHEN and CDR2 SYDVKM. CDR3 length: 8 amino acids.

The chain uses TRBV19 and TRBJ1-1; D remains ambiguous. The CDR3 spans 13 residues. Trimming removed 4 bases at V and 4 bases at J, with 10 bases between. Germline V gene data show CDR1 as LNHDA and CDR2 as SQIVND (reference sequence). The DNA for the CDR3 is TGTGCCAGTAGTAAATTGGCGACCACTGAAGCTTTCTTT. Protein: CASSKLATTEAFF.

The V call is TRBV11-2, the J call TRBJ2-5; tentatively, D is TRBD2 (7 bases). The length of the CDR3 is 16 residues. Trimming pared 0 bases from V and 5 bases from J, leaving 16 bases between. CDR1 and CDR2 from the germline V gene are SGHAT and FQNNGV. The CDR3 DNA follows: TGTGCCAGCAGCTTAGATCGGGGGGCTCGCTTGGAGACCCAGTACTTC. Encoded protein: CASSLDRGARLETQYF.

The rearrangement joins TRBV7-2 to TRBJ1-2, with TRBD1 identical over 10 bases. The CDR3 is 13 residues long. Germline-derived CDR1 and CDR2 are SGHTA and FQGNSA. J gave up 9 bases and V 6 bases, and 7 bases lay outside the gene matches. The CDR3 DNA is TGTGCCAGCAGAACAGACAGGGGGCTTAGCTACACCTTC. Protein sequence: CASRTDRGLSYTF.